A selection of T cell receptor beta chains follows, all from one sample in a study of CD8 T cells in ankylosing spondylitis. In TCRdb, the 5' RACE reads were re-called with MiXCR into one record per CDR3 protein. The table shows about 250,000 distinct CDR3 sequences, with 15% to 20% occurring only once. Sequences were obtained from blood, either unsorted or a sorted T cell fraction (not recorded which). The receptor source for this set is a male donor with ankylosing spondylitis or in good health (not recorded which). Both conserved end residues are part of each CDR3. A D gene is named only where the DNA matches it firmly. Clone size is shown for a subset of rows, as once, few, many or a class of expanded clone.

D: NA
size: few
V: TRBV5-1
J: TRBJ1-1
DNA: TGCGCCAGCAGCTTGAACATGAACACTGAAGCTTTCTTT
CDR3: CASSLNMNTEAFF

D: TRBD2
size: many
V: TRBV29-1
J: TRBJ2-4
DNA: TGCAGCGTTGGGGCTAGCGGGAGTCCTGGGGTGAACATTCAGTACTTC
CDR3: CSVGASGSPGVNIQYF

D: TRBD2
size: NA
V: TRBV27
J: TRBJ2-3
DNA: TGTGCCAGCAGTTCAGCGGGAGGGCCCAGAGATACGCAGTATTTT
CDR3: CASSSAGGPRDTQYF

D: TRBD2
size: once
V: TRBV7-7
J: TRBJ2-1
DNA: TGTGCTAGCAGCTTACCGAGCCCGGGAGGTGGCAATGAGCAGTTCTTC
CDR3: CASSLPSPGGGNEQFF

D: TRBD2
size: NA
V: TRBV6-1
J: TRBJ2-1
DNA: TGTGCCAGCATCCTAGCGGGGTCGTCCTACAATGAGCAGTTCTTC
CDR3: CASILAGSSYNEQFF

D: NA
size: many
V: TRBV7-9
J: TRBJ2-7
DNA: TGTGCCAGCAGCTTAGCTTTATTGGAGTACGAGCAGTACTTC
CDR3: CASSLALLEYEQYF

D: TRBD1
size: many
V: TRBV29-1
J: TRBJ2-7
DNA: TGCAGCGTGGAGGACAGGGTCACCTACGAGCAGTACTTC
CDR3: CSVEDRVTYEQYF

D: TRBD2
size: once
V: TRBV10-3
J: TRBJ2-3
DNA: TGTGCCATCAGTGACCTAGCGGGTGGGTCGGATACGCAGTATTTT
CDR3: CAISDLAGGSDTQYF

D: TRBD1
size: many
V: TRBV27
J: TRBJ2-1
DNA: TGTGCCAGCAGTTACAGGGGGACCTACAATGAGCAGTTCTTC
CDR3: CASSYRGTYNEQFF

D: NA
size: NA
V: TRBV30
J: TRBJ2-5
DNA: TGTGCCTGGAGTGTATTGTCGCAAGAGACCCAGTACTTC
CDR3: CAWSVLSQETQYF

D: TRBD2
size: NA
V: TRBV12-3/TRBV12-4
J: TRBJ2-7
DNA: TGTGCCAGCAGTGGTCGGGGGGGCGGCTACGAGCAGTACTTC
CDR3: CASSGRGGGYEQYF

D: NA
size: NA
V: TRBV12-3/TRBV12-4
J: TRBJ2-5
DNA: TGTGCCAGCAGTCCAGGACACGCCCAAGAGACCCAGTACTTC
CDR3: CASSPGHAQETQYF

D: TRBD1
size: NA
V: TRBV4-3
J: TRBJ2-5
DNA: TGCGCCAGCAGCCACGGGACAGGGGATGGAGAGACCCAGTACTTC
CDR3: CASSHGTGDGETQYF

D: TRBD2
size: NA
V: TRBV6-5
J: TRBJ2-1
DNA: TGTGCCAGCATTTCAAGCGGGGGGACACACCGGTCCTACAATGAGCAGTTCTTC
CDR3: CASISSGGTHRSYNEQFF

D: TRBD1
size: many
V: TRBV27
J: TRBJ2-3
DNA: TGTGCCAGCAGTGCCGGGACAGGGGGAGGGGATACGCAGTATTTT
CDR3: CASSAGTGGGDTQYF

D: NA
size: NA
V: TRBV11-1
J: TRBJ2-7
DNA: TGTGCCAGCAGCCCCTTGGTAGGGGCGGACGAGCAGTACTTC
CDR3: CASSPLVGADEQYF

D: NA
size: few
V: TRBV3-1
J: TRBJ1-1
DNA: TGTGCCAGCAGTCAGACGACTTACAGGGAGGCTTTCTTT
CDR3: CASSQTTYREAFF

D: NA
size: few
V: TRBV12-5
J: TRBJ2-7
DNA: TGTGCTAGTGGTTTGGACCTCGGTTACGAGCAGTACTTC
CDR3: CASGLDLGYEQYF

D: NA
size: many
V: TRBV9
J: TRBJ2-7
DNA: TGTGCCAGCAGCGTATTGGGGGGTGGCGAGCAGTACTTC
CDR3: CASSVLGGGEQYF

D: NA
size: NA
V: TRBV27
J: TRBJ2-7
DNA: TGTGCCAGCAGTCCCGGACACTTAGGGTCCCAGTACTTC
CDR3: CASSPGHLGSQYF

D: TRBD2
size: NA
V: TRBV5-1
J: TRBJ2-5
DNA: TGCGCCAGCAGCTTGTGGCTAGCGGGAGGCCAAGAGACCCAGTACTTC
CDR3: CASSLWLAGGQETQYF

D: NA
size: NA
V: TRBV10-3
J: TRBJ1-1
DNA: TGTGCCATCAGTGAGCCGGGGGGTGTGAACACTGAAGCTTTCTTT
CDR3: CAISEPGGVNTEAFF

D: TRBD2
size: few
V: TRBV20-1
J: TRBJ2-1
DNA: TGCAGTGCTAAGACTAGCGGGGATTACAATGAGCAGTTCTTC
CDR3: CSAKTSGDYNEQFF

D: NA
size: NA
V: TRBV6-5
J: TRBJ1-1
DNA: TGTGCCAGCAGTTACTTAGGAATCCAGGTGAACACTGAAGCTTTCTTT
CDR3: CASSYLGIQVNTEAFF

D: NA
size: NA
V: TRBV4-3
J: TRBJ1-4
DNA: TGCGCCAGCAGCCAAGATCCAGCCCGACGGGAAAAACTGTTTTTT
CDR3: CASSQDPARREKLFF

D: NA
size: NA
V: TRBV5-6
J: TRBJ1-5
DNA: TGTGCCAGCAGCTTATTCTTGGGTCCCAATCAGCCCCAGCATTTT
CDR3: CASSLFLGPNQPQHF